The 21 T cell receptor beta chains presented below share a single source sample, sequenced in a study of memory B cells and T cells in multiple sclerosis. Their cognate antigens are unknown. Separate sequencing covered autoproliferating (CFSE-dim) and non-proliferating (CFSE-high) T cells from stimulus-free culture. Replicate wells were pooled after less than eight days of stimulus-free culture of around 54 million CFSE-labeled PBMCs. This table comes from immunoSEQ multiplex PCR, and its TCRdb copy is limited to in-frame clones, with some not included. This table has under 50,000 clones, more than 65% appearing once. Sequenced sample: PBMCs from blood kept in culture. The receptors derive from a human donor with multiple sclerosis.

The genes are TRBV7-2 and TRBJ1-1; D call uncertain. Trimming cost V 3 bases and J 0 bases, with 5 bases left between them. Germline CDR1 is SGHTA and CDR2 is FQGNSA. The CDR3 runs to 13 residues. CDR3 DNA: TGTGCCAGCAGCTTCACATTGAACACTGAAGCTTTCTTT. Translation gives CASSFTLNTEAFF. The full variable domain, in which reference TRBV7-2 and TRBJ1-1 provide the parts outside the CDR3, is GAGVSQSPSNKVTEKGKDVELRCDPISGHTALYWYRQSLGQGLEFLIYFQGNSAPDKSGLPSDRFSAERTGGSVSTLTIQRTQQEDSAVYLCASSFTLNTEAFFGQGTRLTVV.

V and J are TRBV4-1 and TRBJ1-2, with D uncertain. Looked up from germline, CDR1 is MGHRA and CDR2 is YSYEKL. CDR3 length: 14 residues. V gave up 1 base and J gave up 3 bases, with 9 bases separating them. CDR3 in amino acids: CASSQGSSYYGYTF. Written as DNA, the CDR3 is TGCGCCAGCAGCCAAGGAAGCAGCTACTATGGCTACACCTTC.

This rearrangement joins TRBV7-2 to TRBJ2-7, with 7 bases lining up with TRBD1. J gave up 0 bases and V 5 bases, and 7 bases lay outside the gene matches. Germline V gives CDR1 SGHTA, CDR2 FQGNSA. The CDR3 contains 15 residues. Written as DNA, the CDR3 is TGTGCCAGCAGCCCCTCCGGGACAGCCTCCTACGAGCAGTACTTC. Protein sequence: CASSPSGTASYEQYF. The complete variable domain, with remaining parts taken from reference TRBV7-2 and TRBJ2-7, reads GAGVSQSPSNKVTEKGKDVELRCDPISGHTALYWYRQSLGQGLEFLIYFQGNSAPDKSGLPSDRFSAERTGGSVSTLTIQRTQQEDSAVYLCASSPSGTASYEQYFGPGTRLTVT.

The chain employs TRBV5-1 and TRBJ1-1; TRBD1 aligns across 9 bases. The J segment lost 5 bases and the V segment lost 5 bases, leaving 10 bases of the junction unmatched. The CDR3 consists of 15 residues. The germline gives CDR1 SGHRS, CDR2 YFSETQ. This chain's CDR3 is CASSFNGQGRTEAFF. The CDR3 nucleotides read TGCGCCAGCAGTTTTAACGGACAGGGGAGAACTGAAGCTTTCTTT.

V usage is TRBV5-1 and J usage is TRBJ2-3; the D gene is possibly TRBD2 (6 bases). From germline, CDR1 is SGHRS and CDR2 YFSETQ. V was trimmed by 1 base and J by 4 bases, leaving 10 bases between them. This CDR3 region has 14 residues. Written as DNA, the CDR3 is TGCGCCAGCAGCTTGACTAGCCCCCCAGATACGCAGTATTTT. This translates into CASSLTSPPDTQYF.

CDR3 DNA: TGTGCCAGCAGCTGGTTGGGGGTCAGGGGAGGAGAGACCCAGTACTTC. Its translation: CASSWLGVRGGETQYF. The chain employs TRBV2 and TRBJ2-5; D might be TRBD1 or TRBD2, each matching 6 bases. V gave up 6 bases and J gave up 4 bases, with 21 bases separating them. The germline V gene has CDR1 SNHLY and CDR2 FYNNEI. The CDR3 sequence is 16 residues long.

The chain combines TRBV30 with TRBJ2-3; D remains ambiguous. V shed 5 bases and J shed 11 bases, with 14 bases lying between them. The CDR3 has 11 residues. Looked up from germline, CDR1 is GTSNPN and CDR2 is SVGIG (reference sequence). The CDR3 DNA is TGTGCCTGGGTGGAGAAGGGTGGGCAGTATTTT. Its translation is CAWVEKGGQYF.

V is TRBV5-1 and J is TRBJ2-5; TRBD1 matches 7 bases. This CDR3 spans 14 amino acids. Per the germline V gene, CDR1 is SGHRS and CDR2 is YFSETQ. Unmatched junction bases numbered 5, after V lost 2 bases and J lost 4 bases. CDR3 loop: CASSFDRVGETQYF. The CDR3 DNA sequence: TGCGCCAGCAGCTTCGACAGGGTCGGAGAGACCCAGTACTTC. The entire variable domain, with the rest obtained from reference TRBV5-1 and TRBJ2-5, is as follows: KAGVTQTPRYLIKTRGQQVTLSCSPISGHRSVSWYQQTPGQGLQFLFEYFSETQRNKGNFPGRFSGRQFSNSRSEMNVSTLELGDSALYLCASSFDRVGETQYFGPGTRLLVL.

The CDR3 region has the DNA TGCGCCAGCAGCTTGTCCGGGCTCCTGGGCACTGAAGCTTTCTTT. This sequence encodes CASSLSGLLGTEAFF. The gene calls are TRBV5-1 and TRBJ1-1; D call uncertain. The ends were cut back, 1 base at V and 4 bases at J, with 14 bases in the middle. Germline CDR1 reads SGHRS; CDR2 reads YFSETQ. This CDR3 spans 15 amino acids.

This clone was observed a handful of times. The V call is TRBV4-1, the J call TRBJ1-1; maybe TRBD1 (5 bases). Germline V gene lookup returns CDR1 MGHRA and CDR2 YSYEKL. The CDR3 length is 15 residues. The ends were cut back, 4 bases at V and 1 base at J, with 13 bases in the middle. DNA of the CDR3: TGCGCCAGCAGCCTGACCTCCAGGGAGAACACTGAAGCTTTCTTT. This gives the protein CASSLTSRENTEAFF.

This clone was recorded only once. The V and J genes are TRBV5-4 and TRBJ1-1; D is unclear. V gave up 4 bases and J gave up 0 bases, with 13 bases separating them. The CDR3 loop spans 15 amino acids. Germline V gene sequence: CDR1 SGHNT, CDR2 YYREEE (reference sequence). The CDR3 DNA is TGTGCCAGCAGCAGGCAGGAGGGCATGAACACTGAAGCTTTCTTT. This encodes CASSRQEGMNTEAFF.

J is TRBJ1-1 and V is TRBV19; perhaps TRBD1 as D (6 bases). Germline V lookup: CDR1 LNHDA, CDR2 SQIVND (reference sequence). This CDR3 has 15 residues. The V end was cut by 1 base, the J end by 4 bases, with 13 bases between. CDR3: CASSIGSRGATEAFF. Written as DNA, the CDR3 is TGTGCCAGTAGTATAGGTTCGAGGGGGGCCACTGAAGCTTTCTTT.

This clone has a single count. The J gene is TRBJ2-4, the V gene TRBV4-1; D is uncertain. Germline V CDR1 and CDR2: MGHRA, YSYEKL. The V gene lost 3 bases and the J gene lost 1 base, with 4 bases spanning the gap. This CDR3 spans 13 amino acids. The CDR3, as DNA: TGCGCCAGCAGCCATCTGGCCAAAAACATTCAGTACTTC. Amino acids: CASSHLAKNIQYF.

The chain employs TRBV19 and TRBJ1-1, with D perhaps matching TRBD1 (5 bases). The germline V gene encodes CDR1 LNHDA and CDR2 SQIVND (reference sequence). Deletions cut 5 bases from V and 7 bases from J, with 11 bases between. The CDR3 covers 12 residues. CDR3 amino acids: CASSWRGNEAFF. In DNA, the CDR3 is TGTGCCAGTAGTTGGAGGGGTAATGAAGCTTTCTTT.

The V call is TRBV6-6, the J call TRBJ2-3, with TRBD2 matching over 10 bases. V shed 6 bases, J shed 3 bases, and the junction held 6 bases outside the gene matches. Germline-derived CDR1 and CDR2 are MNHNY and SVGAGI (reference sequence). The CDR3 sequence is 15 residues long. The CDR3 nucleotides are TGTGCCAGCAGCCCTAGCGGGGGTTGGACAGATACGCAGTATTTT. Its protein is CASSPSGGWTDTQYF.

CDR3 DNA: TGCAGCGTTGAAGGCAGCTACTCGAACACTGAAGCTTTCTTT. Amino acids: CSVEGSYSNTEAFF. The chain uses TRBV29-1 and TRBJ1-1; D gene uncertain. Trimming stripped 1 base from V and 1 base from J, with 10 bases between. CDR3 length equals 14 residues. Germline CDR1 reads SQVTM; CDR2 reads ANQGSEA.

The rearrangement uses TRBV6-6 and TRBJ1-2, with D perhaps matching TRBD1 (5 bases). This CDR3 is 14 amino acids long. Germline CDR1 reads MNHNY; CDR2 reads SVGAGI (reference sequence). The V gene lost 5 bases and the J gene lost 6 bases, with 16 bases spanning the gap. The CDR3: CASSLFGAENGYTF. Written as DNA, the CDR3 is TGTGCCAGCAGTCTGTTTGGGGCGGAGAATGGCTACACCTTC.

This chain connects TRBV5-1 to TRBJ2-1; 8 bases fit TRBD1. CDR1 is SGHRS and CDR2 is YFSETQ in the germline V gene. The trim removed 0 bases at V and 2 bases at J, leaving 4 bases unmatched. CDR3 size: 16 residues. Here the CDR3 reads CASSLVGTGAYNEQFF. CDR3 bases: TGCGCCAGCAGCTTGGTTGGGACAGGAGCCTACAATGAGCAGTTCTTC.

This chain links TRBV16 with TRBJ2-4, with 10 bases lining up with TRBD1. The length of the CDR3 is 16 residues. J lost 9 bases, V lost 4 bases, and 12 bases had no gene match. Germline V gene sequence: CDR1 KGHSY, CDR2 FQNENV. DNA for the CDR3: TGTGCCAGCAGCCCCCCGGGACAGGGGTTGAGGGGCATTCAGTACTTC. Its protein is CASSPPGQGLRGIQYF.

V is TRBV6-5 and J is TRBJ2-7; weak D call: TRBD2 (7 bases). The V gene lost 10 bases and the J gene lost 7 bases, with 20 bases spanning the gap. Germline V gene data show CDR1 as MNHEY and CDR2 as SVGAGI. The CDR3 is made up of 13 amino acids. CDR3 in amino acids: CATTPGGLREQYF. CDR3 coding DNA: TGTGCCACTACTCCCGGGGGGCTGCGGGAGCAGTACTTC.

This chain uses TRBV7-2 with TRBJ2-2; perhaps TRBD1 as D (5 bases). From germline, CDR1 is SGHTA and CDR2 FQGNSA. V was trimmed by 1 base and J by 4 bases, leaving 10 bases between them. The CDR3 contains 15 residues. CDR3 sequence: CASSLVTVFTGELFF. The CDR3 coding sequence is TGTGCCAGCAGCTTAGTGACAGTATTCACCGGGGAGCTGTTTTTT.